The 7 T cell receptor beta chains given below trace back to one sample, sequenced in a study of post-analysis software for immune sequencing data. The library was made from cDNA and included unique molecular identifiers. Using its own MiXCR run on the PCR reads, TCRdb lists one record per CDR3 protein. The table records around 400,000 distinct CDR3 sequences, 30% to 45% of them present only once. These receptors' antigens are unknown. The study, taken as a whole, reports: Relative to controls, patients had about five TRBV segments at higher frequency, with TRBV5-6, TRBV5-1 and TRBV20-1 among these.

The sequenced sample consisted of blood. The receptor source for this set is a girl aged 10-17 years with multiple sclerosis.

The chain carries TRBV6-5 and TRBJ1-4, with 7 bases fitting TRBD1. The junction had 9 bases not matched to a gene; V was cut back by 7 bases and J by 7 bases. This CDR3 spans 14 amino acids. CDR1 is MNHEY and CDR2 is SVGAGI in the germline V gene. CDR3 loop: CASTHTGVTEKLFF. DNA of the CDR3: TGTGCCAGCACTCACACAGGGGTAACTGAAAAACTGTTTTTT.

With regard to this clonotype: At one end the junction does not follow the germline gene, possibly because of a read error. The rearrangement joins TRBV12-3 or TRBV12-4 to TRBJ2-6; 8 bases match TRBD1. The CDR3 sequence is 18 residues long. This CDR3 reads CASSLRVTGASGANALTF. The CDR3 DNA is TGTGCCAGCAGTTTACGGGTGACAGGGGCATCTGGGGCCAACGCCCTGACTTTC.

In this sample, this clonotype turned up a few times. Here the CDR3 reads CASSLRKSSYNEQFF. CDR3 coding DNA: TGTGCCAGCAGCTTGAGGAAGAGCTCCTACAATGAGCAGTTCTTC. The chain has TRBV7-2 and TRBJ2-1, with D unresolved. In germline, CDR1 is SGHTA, CDR2 FQGNSA. Trimming cost V 3 bases and J 0 bases, with 9 bases left between them. This CDR3 has 15 amino acids. Filled out from reference TRBV7-2 and TRBJ2-1, the complete variable domain reads GAGVSQSPSNKVTEKGKDVELRCDPISGHTALYWYRQSLGQGLEFLIYFQGNSAPDKSGLPSDRFSAERTGGSVSTLTIQRTQQEDSAVYLCASSLRKSSYNEQFFGPGTRLTVL.

The chain has TRBV7-2 and TRBJ2-7, with D unresolved. Trimming stripped 1 base from V and 2 bases from J, with 12 bases between. CDR3 length: 15 amino acids. CDR1 is SGHTA, CDR2 FQGNSA, per germline. The CDR3, as DNA: TGTGCCAGCAGCTTAGGTGGTTCGAGAGCCTACGAGCAGTACTTC. Translation: CASSLGGSRAYEQYF.

About this clonotype itself: One end of the junction does not line up with germline, which may come from a read error. The rearrangement uses TRBV7-9 and TRBJ1-1; D gene ambiguous. The CDR3 runs 12 residues. Germline lookup yields CDR1 SEHNR and CDR2 FQNEAQ (reference sequence). CDR3 DNA: TGTTCCAGCAGCTCCCCCGGGACTGAAGCTTTCTTT. Protein: CSSSSPGTEAFF.

This clonotype showed up just a few times. V usage is TRBV28 and J usage is TRBJ2-3; 9 nucleotides line up with TRBD1. The CDR3 length is 17 residues. V shed 4 bases and J 4 bases; nucleotides not matched to a gene: 12. Germline V gene data show CDR1 as MDHEN and CDR2 as SYDVKM. Here the CDR3 DNA reads TGTGCCAGCAGTTCCCCCTTACAGGGGGCTAAAGCAGATACGCAGTATTTT. Amino acid sequence: CASSSPLQGAKADTQYF.

The rearrangement uses TRBV6-2 or TRBV6-3 and TRBJ2-3; the D is unclear. CDR3 size: 17 residues. V gave up 6 bases and J gave up 1 base, with 20 bases separating them. CDR1 MNHEY and CDR2 SVGEGT come from the germline V gene. CDR3 sequence (DNA): TGTGCCAGCAGGACCGGCTGGGCTCAATGGGGCACAGATACGCAGTATTTT. It translates to CASRTGWAQWGTDTQYF.